This T cell receptor beta chain was sequenced in a study of blood T cell repertoires in COVID-19. In Seattle, patients joined the study during active infection and were tracked longitudinally. Sequencing was performed with immunoSEQ multiplex PCR; in TCRdb, only in-frame clones are kept and a portion is missing. Of 300,000 to 350,000 clones listed, 88% were seen once; the top ten hold 1.5% to 2%. CDR1 is MNHEY and CDR2 is SVGAGI in the germline V gene. The CDR3 has 15 residues. Trimming cost V 4 bases and J 0 bases; bases outside gene matches: 5. The clonotype was recovered from a woman aged 25-40 years with COVID-19, enrolled during active disease. The sample consisted of peripheral blood. The V gene is TRBV6-5, the J gene TRBJ1-1; 7 nucleotides agree with TRBD1. CDR3 coding DNA: TGTGCCAGCAGTTGGGGACAGCTCTTGAACACTGAAGCTTTCTTT. Its translation is CASSWGQLLNTEAFF.